The source of this T cell receptor beta chain is a study of T cell changes during pregnancy in multiple sclerosis (dated by TCRdb to between 2019 and 2020). Regarding the study in general: In women with multiple sclerosis, the researchers looked at how the T cell repertoire shifted as pregnancy progressed.

A word on this clone: No antigen is known for it. Germline and junction disagree at one end, which may indicate a read error.

The library was produced with the immunoSEQ multiplex PCR assay. TCRdb provides this immuneACCESS table in a form limited to in-frame rearrangements. Some clones are lacking; in checked studies, under half of them reflect an unresolved V gene, and why the rest are absent is not known. The sample table contains some 40,000 clones; only one count was recorded for about 95% of them. Under 2% of the sample rests with the top ten. CDR1 and CDR2 are read off the germline V gene as MNHEY and SVGAGI. Counted from cysteine to phenylalanine, this CDR3 has 13 amino acids. CDR3 DNA is the only sequence kept; it has 39 bases, read in frame from the first base.

This clonotype was sampled from a female donor with multiple sclerosis, enrolled in a pregnancy study. This sequence uses TRBV6-5 and TRBJ1-1; the D segment could be TRBD1, given 6 matching bases. The specimen was peripheral blood, collected in the third trimester of pregnancy. The encoded CDR3 is CASSSGHNTEAFF. The sequenced DNA: TGTGCCAGCAGTTCGGGACACAACACTGAGGCTTTCTTT.